This T cell receptor (beta chain) was sequenced for a study of T cell changes during pregnancy in multiple sclerosis. This CDR3 is 15 amino acids long. CDR1 is SGHVS, CDR2 FNYEAQ, per germline. Trimming stripped 5 bases from V and 3 bases from J, with 16 bases between. Clones were read by immunoSEQ multiplex PCR, and TCRdb kept only the in-frame ones, dropping some. The data show about 92,000 clones, roughly 92% seen once. Material: peripheral blood, obtained in the first trimester of pregnancy. This chain connects TRBV7-6 to TRBJ2-5; a possible D gene is TRBD2 (7 bases). The clonotype originates from a female donor with multiple sclerosis, enrolled in a pregnancy study. CDR3 loop: CASSIGGRGKETQYF. CDR3 in DNA: TGTGCCAGCAGCATAGGGGGGAGGGGTAAAGAGACCCAGTACTTC.